This T cell receptor (beta chain) emerged from a study of graft-versus-host responses after intestinal transplantation. In the study overall: Recipients had multivisceral, liver-intestinal, or isolated intestinal transplants. Findings and caveats of the study: With peak circulating GvH clone levels came an association with early post-transplant HvG declines. Recipient-marrow GvH clones were detected, some having first appeared in ileum or blood. Patients who carried graft-donor T cell macrochimerism also had high graft-versus-host to host-versus-graft clonal ratios in their allografts.

The CDR3 has 12 residues. V was cut by 0 bases and J by 17 bases, with 14 bases left in between. Per germline, CDR1 SGHKS and CDR2 YYEKEE (reference sequence). Some clones are missing from TCRdb's copy, which holds only in-frame ones; the method was immunoSEQ multiplex PCR. Of some 27,000 clones listed, approximately 95% were seen once; the top ten hold roughly 0.58%. A word on this clone: Antigen unknown.

The receptor's source is a human patient who received an intestinal transplant, so some T cells may come from the graft donor. This rearrangement joins TRBV5-5 to TRBJ1-4; no clear D. Sequences were derived from PBMCs, sampled 18 days after transplant. The CDR3 loop is CASSLETGIVFF. For the CDR3, the DNA is TGTGCCAGCAGCTTGGAGACGGGGATAGTATTTTTT.